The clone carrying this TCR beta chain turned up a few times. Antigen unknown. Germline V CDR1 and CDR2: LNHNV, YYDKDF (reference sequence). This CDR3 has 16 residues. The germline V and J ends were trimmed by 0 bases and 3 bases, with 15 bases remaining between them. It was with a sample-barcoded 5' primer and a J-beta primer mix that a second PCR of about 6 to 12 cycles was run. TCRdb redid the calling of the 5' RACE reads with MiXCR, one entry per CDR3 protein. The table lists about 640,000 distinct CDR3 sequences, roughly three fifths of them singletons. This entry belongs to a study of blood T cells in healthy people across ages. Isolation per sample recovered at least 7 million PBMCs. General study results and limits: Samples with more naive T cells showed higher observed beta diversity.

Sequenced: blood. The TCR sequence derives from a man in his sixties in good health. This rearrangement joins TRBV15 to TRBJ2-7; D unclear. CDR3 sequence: CATSRDRDPRFYEQYF. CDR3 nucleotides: TGTGCCACCAGCAGAGATAGAGACCCCCGGTTCTACGAGCAGTACTTC.